These 13 T cell receptor beta chains were all obtained from the same sample, sequenced in a study of T cells in Graves' hyperthyroidism and ophthalmopathy. TCR beta CDR3 regions were amplified from RNA. HTBI primers were employed in a first-round RT-PCR of the TCR CDR3. TCRdb re-called the multiplex PCR reads through MiXCR, storing one row per CDR3 protein. The repertoire consists of 500,000 to 650,000 distinct CDR3 sequences, with 14% occurring once and the leading ten covering around 12%. Material: blood. The receptors originated from a woman in her forties or fifties with Graves' ophthalmopathy.

The chain carries TRBV5-6 and TRBJ1-5; D is unresolved. CDR1 and CDR2 (germline): SGHDT, YYEEEE. Between the trimmed V and J ends, which lost 0 bases and 0 bases, there was a span of 22 bases. The CDR3 consists of 20 residues. The CDR3 is CASSLGLGGLAAHSNQPQHF. The CDR3 DNA sequence: TGTGCCAGCAGCTTGGGTCTGGGAGGGTTGGCAGCCCATAGCAATCAGCCCCAGCATTTT.

This clonotype appeared many times. This sequence joins TRBV18 and TRBJ2-7; the match to TRBD2 covers 9 bases. The J segment lost 5 bases and the V segment lost 6 bases, leaving 8 bases of the junction unmatched. This CDR3 is 14 amino acids long. Germline CDR1 reads KGHSH; CDR2 reads LQKENI. The CDR3 region is CASSPGLAADEQYF. In DNA, the CDR3 is TGTGCCAGCTCCCCGGGACTAGCTGCTGACGAGCAGTACTTC.

This chain links TRBV4-1 with TRBJ2-1; TRBD2 matches at 11 bases. Trimming removed 7 bases from V and 4 bases from J; junction bases left unmatched: 6. This CDR3 comprises 15 residues. Germline values: CDR1 MGHRA, CDR2 YSYEKL. The DNA of the CDR3 is TGCGCCAGCACCGGGACTAGCGGTGATTACAATGAGCAGTTCTTC. Translated: CASTGTSGDYNEQFF.

This clonotype has at least ten counts. J is TRBJ1-4 and V is TRBV2; no definite D call. The V gene lost 3 bases and the J gene lost 0 bases, with 11 bases spanning the gap. The CDR3 consists of 16 residues. CDR1 SNHLY and CDR2 FYNNEI come from the germline V gene. The CDR3 nucleotides are TGTGCCAGCAGTGACCTTTTGACCGCAACTAATGAAAAACTGTTTTTT. Translation gives CASSDLLTATNEKLFF.

The chain combines TRBV4-2 with TRBJ2-3, with D possibly matching TRBD2 (6 bases). This CDR3 is 16 amino acids long. Germline values: CDR1 LGHNA, CDR2 YNFKEQ. The germline V and J ends were trimmed by 0 bases and 6 bases, with 16 bases remaining between them. The CDR3 region has the DNA TGTGCCAGCAGCCAAGATTTACCCTCGGCGGGGGATACGCAGTATTTT. Translated, it gives CASSQDLPSAGDTQYF.

This clonotype occurred many times. The rearrangement joins TRBV20-1 to TRBJ1-1; TRBD1 agrees at 8 bases. The junction had 10 bases not matched to a gene; V was cut back by 5 bases and J by 5 bases. The CDR3 loop spans 14 amino acids. Germline loops: CDR1 DFQATT, CDR2 SNEGSKA (reference sequence). In DNA form, the CDR3 reads TGCAGTGCTTCAAGAGGACAGGGTCGGACTGAAGCTTTCTTT. Protein sequence: CSASRGQGRTEAFF.

In its sample, this clonotype was seen many times. V and J are TRBV30 and TRBJ1-5; D call uncertain. Germline CDR1 reads GTSNPN; CDR2 reads SVGIG (reference sequence). The CDR3 totals 15 residues. V lost 2 bases, J lost 3 bases, and 14 bases lay in between. The chain's CDR3 is CAWSFSRQTNQPQHF. The CDR3 DNA reads TGTGCCTGGAGTTTCTCCCGGCAGACCAATCAGCCCCAGCATTTT.

This clonotype was seen at least ten times. This rearrangement joins TRBV5-1 to TRBJ2-7; TRBD2 matches at 13 bases. Per the germline V gene, CDR1 is SGHRS and CDR2 is YFSETQ. The CDR3 contains 17 residues. V lost 5 bases, J lost 5 bases, and 13 bases stayed unmatched. The CDR3, as DNA: TGCGCCAGCAGTTATGGCCTGACTAGCGGGAGGCTCAACGAGCAGTACTTC. This sequence encodes CASSYGLTSGRLNEQYF. Complete variable domain (other parts from reference TRBV5-1 and TRBJ2-7): KAGVTQTPRYLIKTRGQQVTLSCSPISGHRSVSWYQQTPGQGLQFLFEYFSETQRNKGNFPGRFSGRQFSNSRSEMNVSTLELGDSALYLCASSYGLTSGRLNEQYFGPGTRLTVT.

This clonotype was seen a handful of times. The chain uses TRBV10-3 and TRBJ2-3; D is ambiguous. Per germline, CDR1 ENHRY and CDR2 SYGVKD. The germline V and J ends were trimmed by 0 bases and 2 bases, with 12 bases remaining between them. CDR3 size: 16 residues. The CDR3 sequence: CAISESARLSTDTQYF. For the CDR3, the DNA is TGTGCCATCAGTGAGTCTGCGCGTCTCTCCACAGATACGCAGTATTTT.

This clonotype was counted at least ten times. J is TRBJ1-5 and V is TRBV12-3 or TRBV12-4, with 9 positions matching TRBD1. The ends lost 5 bases at V and 1 base at J; junction bases unmatched: 3. CDR3 length: 15 residues. The CDR3 nucleotides are TGTGCCAGCAGTAACAGGGGGCAGAGCAATCAGCCCCAGCATTTT. Encoded protein: CASSNRGQSNQPQHF.

This clonotype occurred many times. This chain uses TRBV13 with TRBJ2-5; 7 nucleotides align to TRBD1. This CDR3 is 15 amino acids long. Looked up from germline, CDR1 is PRHDT and CDR2 is FYEKMQ (reference sequence). The trim removed 4 bases at V and 2 bases at J, leaving 7 bases unmatched. The CDR3 region is CASSSGRTGQETQYF. The CDR3 DNA is TGTGCCAGCAGCTCAGGACGGACAGGACAAGAGACCCAGTACTTC.

Ten or more counts support this clonotype. The chain combines TRBV2 with TRBJ1-5; TRBD1 matches 8 bases. This CDR3 has 17 residues. Germline V gives CDR1 SNHLY, CDR2 FYNNEI. Germline trimming cut 0 bases from V and 0 bases from J; bases unmatched to any gene: 4. The chain's CDR3 is CASSEALQGASNQPQHF. For the CDR3, the DNA is TGTGCCAGCAGTGAAGCGCTTCAGGGGGCTAGCAATCAGCCCCAGCATTTT.

V is TRBV24-1 and J is TRBJ1-5; a weak D match, TRBD1 (5 bases). Trimming cost V 5 bases and J 10 bases, with 14 bases left between them. The CDR3 runs to 13 residues. Germline-derived CDR1 and CDR2 are KGHDR and SFDVKD. The CDR3 sequence is CATSATEGSPQHF. The DNA for the CDR3 is TGTGCCACCAGTGCCACCGAGGGGAGTCCCCAGCATTTT.